This is a list of T cell receptor beta chains from one sample in a study of blood T cell repertoires in COVID-19. Generated by immunoSEQ multiplex PCR, the TCRdb table keeps only in-frame clones and is missing some. The table records about 68,000 clones, over 75% of them present only once. Sequenced material: peripheral blood. These receptors were collected from a man aged 50-59 years with active COVID-19. Both conserved end residues are part of each CDR3. Size values are once, few and many counts, or a class for expanded clones, and some rows have none.

TRBV28	NA	TRBJ2-7	CASSFHPAPIRSDEQYF
TRBV7-3	medium-sized	TRBJ2-7	CASSETGLGEQYF
TRBV7-2	NA	TRBJ2-4	CASSLASSGRENIQYF
TRBV28	NA	TRBJ1-5	CASSLSFWDRYSNQPQHF
TRBV4-2	NA	TRBJ2-7	CASPGGGEQYF
TRBV4-2	few	TRBJ2-1	CASSQGASGVYNEQFF
TRBV30	once	TRBJ2-5	CAWSPHSSGVRGEETQYF
TRBV9	NA	TRBJ2-7	CASSAEASAYEQYF
TRBV3-1/TRBV3-2	NA	TRBJ2-5	CASSQGKRWRGPRETQYF
TRBV4-3	NA	TRBJ1-1	CASSQDIGVSTEAFF
TRBV2	NA	TRBJ1-2	CASSDDYGYTF
TRBV9	NA	TRBJ2-3	CASSVEGDTQYF
TRBV6-5	NA	TRBJ2-4	CASSYDPTRRIQYF
TRBV11-1	NA	TRBJ2-5	CASSFAGTPKETQYF
TRBV5-5	once	TRBJ1-1	CASSLGSGTGWPEAFF
TRBV7-2	NA	TRBJ1-4	CASSLERQALGTNEKLFF
TRBV28	NA	TRBJ1-1	CASSFQGRNTEAFF
TRBV4-3	NA	TRBJ1-6	CASSQELPSRPLHF
TRBV28	NA	TRBJ1-3	CASGDLRTGNTIYF
TRBV5-4	NA	TRBJ2-1	CASSHLSGQGTNEQFF
TRBV7-9	NA	TRBJ2-2	CASTYGTGFSGELFF
TRBV29-1	NA	TRBJ1-3	CSVGKHTGISGNTIYF
TRBV5-1	NA	TRBJ2-5	CASSFQGLETQYF
TRBV24-1	few	TRBJ1-6	CATSDGGFNSPLHF
TRBV5-1	once	TRBJ2-1	CASSLGSGSSYNEQFF
TRBV18	NA	TRBJ2-1	CASSPKGSSGIYNEQFF
TRBV6-5	NA	TRBJ1-3	CASSYSRGGNTIYF
TRBV27	NA	TRBJ2-1	CASSLGQFNEQFF
TRBV5-6	NA	TRBJ2-2	CASSAFRLAGGHGELFF
TRBV5-6	NA	TRBJ1-2	CASSLAGDYGYTF
TRBV4-3	once	TRBJ2-3	CASSRGTGFASTDTQYF
TRBV20-1	once	TRBJ2-1	CSASPGSYNEQFF